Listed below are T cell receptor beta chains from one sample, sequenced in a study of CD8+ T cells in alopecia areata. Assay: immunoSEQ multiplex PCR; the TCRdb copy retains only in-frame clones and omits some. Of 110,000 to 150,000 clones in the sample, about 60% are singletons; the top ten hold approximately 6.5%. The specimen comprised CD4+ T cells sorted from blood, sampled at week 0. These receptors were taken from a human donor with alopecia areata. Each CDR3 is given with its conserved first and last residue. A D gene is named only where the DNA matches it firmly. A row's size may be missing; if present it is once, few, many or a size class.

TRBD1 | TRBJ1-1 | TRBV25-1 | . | CASSEPGQGDTEAFF | TGTGCCAGCAGTGAACCGGGACAGGGGGACACTGAAGCTTTCTTT
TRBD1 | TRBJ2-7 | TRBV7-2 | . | CASSGGQGTYEQYF | TGTGCCAGCAGCGGGGGACAGGGGACCTACGAGCAGTACTTC
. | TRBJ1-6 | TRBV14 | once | CASSQVRGSSPLHF | TGTGCCAGCAGCCAAGTTAGGGGAAGTTCACCCCTCCACTTT
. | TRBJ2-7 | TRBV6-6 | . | CASSSGVLGASEQYF | TGTGCCAGCAGCTCCGGCGTACTTGGGGCTAGCGAGCAGTACTTC
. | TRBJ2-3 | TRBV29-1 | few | CSDQRGDTQYF | TGCAGCGACCAACGGGGAGATACGCAGTATTTT
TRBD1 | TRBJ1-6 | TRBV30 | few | CAWSVNGGDSANSPLHF | TGTGCCTGGAGTGTAAACGGAGGGGACAGTGCGAATTCACCCCTCCACTTT
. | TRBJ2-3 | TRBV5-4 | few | CASSFGRGATQYF | TGTGCCAGCAGCTTCGGTCGGGGCGCTACGCAGTATTTT
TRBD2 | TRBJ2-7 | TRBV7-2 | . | CASSQRASGGVSYEQYF | TGTGCCAGCAGCCAGAGGGCTAGCGGGGGGGTCTCCTACGAGCAGTACTTC
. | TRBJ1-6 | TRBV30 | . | CASSGAGDSPLHF | TGTGCCTCCAGCGGAGCAGGAGATTCACCCCTCCACTTT
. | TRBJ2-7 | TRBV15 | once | CATSRDHPGRPYEQYF | TGTGCCACCAGCAGAGATCATCCCGGACGACCCTACGAGCAGTACTTC
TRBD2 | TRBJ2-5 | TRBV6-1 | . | CASTSPGGETQYF | TGTGCCAGCACCTCTCCGGGGGGAGAGACCCAGTACTTC
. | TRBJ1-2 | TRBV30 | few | CAWRATGTGNYGYTF | TGTGCCTGGAGGGCTACCGGTACAGGGAACTATGGCTACACCTTC
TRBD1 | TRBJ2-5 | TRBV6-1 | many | CASSVPGQGGHGAQYF | TGTGCCAGCAGTGTGCCTGGACAGGGGGGACACGGGGCCCAGTACTTC
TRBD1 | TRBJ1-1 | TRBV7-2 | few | CASSLARGRTEAFF | TGTGCCAGCAGCTTAGCAAGGGGGCGGACTGAAGCTTTCTTT
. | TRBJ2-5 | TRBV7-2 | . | CASSSGTVKETQYF | TGTGCCAGCAGCTCCGGGACGGTGAAAGAGACCCAGTACTTC
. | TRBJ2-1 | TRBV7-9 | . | CASSLLQGRYNEQFF | TGTGCCAGCAGCTTGTTACAGGGAAGGTACAATGAGCAGTTCTTC
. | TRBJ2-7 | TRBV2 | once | CATTERGGNEQYF | TGTGCCACCACGGAGAGGGGAGGTAACGAGCAGTACTTC
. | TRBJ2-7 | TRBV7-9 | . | CASSSRGEAEQYF | TGTGCCAGCAGCTCCCGAGGGGAGGCCGAGCAGTACTTC
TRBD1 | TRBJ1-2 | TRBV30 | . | CAWSVLGTGSGYTF | TGTGCCTGGAGTGTACTCGGGACAGGAAGCGGCTACACCTTC
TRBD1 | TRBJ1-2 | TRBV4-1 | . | CASSQTGTGNYGYTF | TGCGCCAGCAGCCAAACAGGGACAGGGAACTATGGCTACACCTTC
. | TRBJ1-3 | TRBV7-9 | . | CASSLMTTGTIYF | TGTGCCAGCAGCCTAATGACAACAGGCACCATATATTTT
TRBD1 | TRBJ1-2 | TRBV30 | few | CAWSVPTGGRYGYTF | TGTGCCTGGAGTGTACCCACAGGGGGCCGCTATGGCTACACCTTC
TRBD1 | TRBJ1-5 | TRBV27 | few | CASSFPQGAMGGNQPQHF | TGTGCCAGCAGTTTCCCACAGGGGGCGATGGGGGGCAATCAGCCCCAGCATTTT
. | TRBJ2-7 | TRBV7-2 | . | CASTIDGNPYEQYF | TGTGCCAGCACTATAGACGGGAATCCCTACGAGCAGTACTTC
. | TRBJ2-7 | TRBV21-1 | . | CARAGEQYF | TGTGCCAGGGCCGGTGAGCAGTACTTC
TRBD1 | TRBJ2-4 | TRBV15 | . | CATSRGQGISKNIQYF | TGTGCCACCAGCAGAGGACAGGGGATATCCAAAAACATTCAGTACTTC
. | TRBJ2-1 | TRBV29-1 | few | CSVVESINEQFF | TGCAGCGTCGTGGAAAGTATTAATGAGCAGTTCTTC